This TCR beta chain was found in a study of T cells in Graves' hyperthyroidism and ophthalmopathy. V was cut by 7 bases and J by 6 bases, with 4 bases left in between. Germline CDR1 is MNHNS and CDR2 is SASEGT. There are 11 residues in the CDR3. RNA transcripts gave rise to amplified TCR beta CDR3 regions. First-round RT-PCR of the TCR CDR3 relied on the HTBI primer set. Via MiXCR, TCRdb re-called the multiplex PCR reads, giving one row per CDR3 protein. The profile shows roughly 350,000 distinct CDR3 sequences, around 13% of them singletons. This clonotype has just a few counts. Material for sequencing was blood. The gene calls are TRBV6-1 and TRBJ1-6; D is uncertain. This TCR was recovered from a woman aged 30 to 39 with Graves' ophthalmopathy. CDR3: CASTFNSPLHF. The CDR3 nucleotides are TGTGCCAGCACCTTTAATTCACCCCTCCACTTT.